A single TCR beta chain is shown here with its context. The data are from a study of blood T cell repertoires in COVID-19. Study-level information: Both acute and convalescent COVID-19 samples were obtained from the United States, Italy and Spain. PBMCs, B-cell-depleted T cells, or T cells were the source of the cDNA or gDNA that made up the material.

Authors' analysis steps: From reference gene primer amplification, estimates of nucleated cell counts were derived. Profiled with immunoSEQ multiplex PCR; TCRdb holds only in-frame clones, not every one. V, J and clone size derive from that table, while D and trimming were established from the DNA sequence. The sample records 150,000 or so clones, around 85% being singletons. Sample: peripheral blood. This receptor was identified in a woman between 65 and 79 years old with acute or convalescent COVID-19.

Here the CDR3 DNA reads TGTGCCAGCAGTGACTCGTATACTAGCACAAGTTACAATGAGCAGTTCTTC. This translates into CASSDSYTSTSYNEQFF. The J gene is TRBJ2-1, the V gene TRBV6-4; tentatively, D is TRBD2 (6 bases). The CDR3 spans 17 residues. Trimming stripped 0 bases from V and 4 bases from J, with 16 bases between. Germline V gives CDR1 MRHNA, CDR2 SNTAGT.